The source of this TCR beta chain is a study of beta chain features in type 1 diabetes. The sample holds a few counts of this clone. What was sequenced were expressed TCRB transcripts, since all of the isolated RNA had been reverse transcribed. Only in-frame clones appear in the TCRdb table, and some are missing; sequencing was by immunoSEQ multiplex PCR. The sample gives fewer than 350,000 clones, about 20% of which show up once; roughly 0.045% is in the top ten. V was pared by 8 bases and J by 7 bases, with 6 bases of the junction left unmatched. The germline V gene has CDR1 SNHLY and CDR2 FYNNEI. This CDR3 is built from 12 residues.

The specimen was naive CD4+ T cells from blood. This TCR was sampled from a woman aged 18-30 years in good health. The rearrangement uses TRBV2 and TRBJ1-1, with TRBD1 identical over 8 bases. The CDR3 DNA sequence: TGTGCCAGCCTATCAGGGGGCGATGAAGCTTTCTTT. It encodes CASLSGGDEAFF.